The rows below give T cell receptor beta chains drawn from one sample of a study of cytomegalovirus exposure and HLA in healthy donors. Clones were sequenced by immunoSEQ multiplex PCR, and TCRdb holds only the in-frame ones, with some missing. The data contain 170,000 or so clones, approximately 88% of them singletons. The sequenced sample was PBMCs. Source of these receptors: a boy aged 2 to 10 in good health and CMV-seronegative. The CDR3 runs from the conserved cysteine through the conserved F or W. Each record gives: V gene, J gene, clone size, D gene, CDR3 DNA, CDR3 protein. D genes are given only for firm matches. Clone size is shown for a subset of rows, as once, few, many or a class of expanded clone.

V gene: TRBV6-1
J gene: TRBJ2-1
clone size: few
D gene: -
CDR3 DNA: TGTGCCAGCATGGCAGACAATGAGCAGTTCTTC
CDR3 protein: CASMADNEQFF

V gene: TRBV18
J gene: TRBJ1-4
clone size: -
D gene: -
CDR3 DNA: TGTGCCAGCTCACCACGGAGTACCGATGAAAAACTGTTTTTT
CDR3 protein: CASSPRSTDEKLFF

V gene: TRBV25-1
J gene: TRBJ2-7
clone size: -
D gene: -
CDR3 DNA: TGTGCCAGCAGTACCCTCAGCGGAGCAAGCTACGAGCAGTACTTC
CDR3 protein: CASSTLSGASYEQYF

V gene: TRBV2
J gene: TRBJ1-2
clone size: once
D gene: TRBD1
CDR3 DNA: TGTGCCAGCAGTGTAGATTTCTCAGGGGGTAAGAGCTATGGCTACACCTTC
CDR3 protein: CASSVDFSGGKSYGYTF

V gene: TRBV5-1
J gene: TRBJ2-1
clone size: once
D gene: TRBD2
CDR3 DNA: TGCGCCAGCACACCTAGCGGGAGCTCCTACAATGAGCAGTTCTTC
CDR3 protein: CASTPSGSSYNEQFF

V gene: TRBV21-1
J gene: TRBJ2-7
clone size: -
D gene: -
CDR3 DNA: TGTGCCAGCAGCAAAGGGATGGCGGGACAGGGCGGGACACCGGGCCACGAGCAGTACTTC
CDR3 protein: CASSKGMAGQGGTPGHEQYF

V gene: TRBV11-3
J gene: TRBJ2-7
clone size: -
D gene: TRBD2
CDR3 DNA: TGTGCCAGCAGTGGCGGGAGCCCCTACGAGCAGTACTTC
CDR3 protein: CASSGGSPYEQYF

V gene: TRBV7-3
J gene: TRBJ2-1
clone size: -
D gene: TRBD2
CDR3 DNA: TGTGCCAGCAGGCCTCCGGGACTAGAAGATGAGCAGTTCTTC
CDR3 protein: CASRPPGLEDEQFF

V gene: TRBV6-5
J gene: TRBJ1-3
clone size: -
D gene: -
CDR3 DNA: TGTGCCGGCAGTGTCATCGCGGGGACTGGAAACACCATATATTTT
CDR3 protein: CAGSVIAGTGNTIYF

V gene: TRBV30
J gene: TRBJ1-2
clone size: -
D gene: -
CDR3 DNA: TGTGCCTGGAGTGTGGCAGGGGCTCGTGTGGGGGGCTACACCTTC
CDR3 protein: CAWSVAGARVGGYTF

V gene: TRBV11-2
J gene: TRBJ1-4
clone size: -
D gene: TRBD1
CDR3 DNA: TGTGCCAGCAGCTTAGTAGGGACAGCTAATGAAAAACTGTTTTTT
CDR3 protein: CASSLVGTANEKLFF

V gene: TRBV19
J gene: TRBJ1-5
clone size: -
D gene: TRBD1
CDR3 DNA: TGTGCCAGTAGAGAGGACAGGGGGCATGATAGCAATCAGCCCCAGCATTTT
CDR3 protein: CASREDRGHDSNQPQHF

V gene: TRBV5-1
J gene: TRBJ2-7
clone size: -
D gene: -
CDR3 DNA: TGCGCCAGCAGCTCGACCCTCACAGGGCCCTACGAGCAGTACTTC
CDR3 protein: CASSSTLTGPYEQYF

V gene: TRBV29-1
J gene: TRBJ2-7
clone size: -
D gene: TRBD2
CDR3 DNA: TGCAGCGTTGAAGTACGGACTAGCGGGAGCCACCTACTAAAATACGAGCAGTACTTC
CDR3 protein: CSVEVRTSGSHLLKYEQYF

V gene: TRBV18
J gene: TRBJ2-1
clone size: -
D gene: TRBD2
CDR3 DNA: TGTGCCAGCTCGCCCCGACTAGCGGGAGTGGTCGATGAGCAGTTCTTC
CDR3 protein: CASSPRLAGVVDEQFF

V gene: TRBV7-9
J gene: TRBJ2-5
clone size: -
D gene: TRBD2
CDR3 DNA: TGTGCCAGCAGCTTGGCGTTCGGGCTAGCGGGAAGGCTACAAGAGACCCAGTACTTC
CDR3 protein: CASSLAFGLAGRLQETQYF

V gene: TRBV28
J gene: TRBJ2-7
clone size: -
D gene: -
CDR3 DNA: TGTGCCAGCAGTTCCGGTGGACAGTTCTACGAGCAGTACTTC
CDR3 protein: CASSSGGQFYEQYF

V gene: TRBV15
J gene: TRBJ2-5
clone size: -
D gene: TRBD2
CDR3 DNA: TGTGCCACCAGCAACGGACTAGCGGGAGAGTTTGAAGAGACCCAGTACTTC
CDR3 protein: CATSNGLAGEFEETQYF

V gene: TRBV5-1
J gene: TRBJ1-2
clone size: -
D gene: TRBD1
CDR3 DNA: TGCGCCAGCAGCTTGGGGGACAGTGAAGCTAACTATGGCTACACCTTC
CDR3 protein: CASSLGDSEANYGYTF

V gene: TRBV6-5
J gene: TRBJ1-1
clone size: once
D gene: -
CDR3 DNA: TGTGCCAGCAGTTACAGTGGCGGGGACACTGAAGCTTTCTTT
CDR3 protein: CASSYSGGDTEAFF

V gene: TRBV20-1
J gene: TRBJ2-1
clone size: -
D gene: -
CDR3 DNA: TGCAGTGTGCCTCTTCGGAATGAGCAGTTCTTC
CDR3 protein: CSVPLRNEQFF

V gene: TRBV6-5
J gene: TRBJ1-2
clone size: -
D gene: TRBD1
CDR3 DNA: TGTGCCAGCAGTTTACAGGGGAACTATGGCTACACCTTC
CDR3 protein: CASSLQGNYGYTF

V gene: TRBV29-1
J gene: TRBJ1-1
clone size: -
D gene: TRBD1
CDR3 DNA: TGCAGCGTTGAAGATGTATACAGGGGGAGTGGGACTGAAGCTTTCTTT
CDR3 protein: CSVEDVYRGSGTEAFF

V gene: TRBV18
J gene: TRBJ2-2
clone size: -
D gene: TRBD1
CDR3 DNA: TGTGCCAGCTCAAGGCAGGGGGCTGCGAACACCGGGGAGCTGTTTTTT
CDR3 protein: CASSRQGAANTGELFF